This T cell receptor (beta chain) was retrieved from a study of vaccination effects on CD4 cells after COVID-19. The repertoire was sequenced with immunoSEQ multiplex PCR; TCRdb's copy has only in-frame clones and lacks some. The top ten hold about 5.7% of the sample, which has about 24,000 clones, 75% to 85% seen once. Within the ViraFEST assay, antigen-specific CD4+ T cells underwent expansion with viral peptide pools prior to sequencing. Culture lasted around eleven days before CD4+ T cell isolation. The vaccine given was either BNT162b2 or mRNA-1273, in two doses. Concerning this clone itself: Its antigen remains unknown.

The TCR was taken from a human donor who received a COVID-19 vaccine. Some clones in this sample may be carry-over from other donors' samples. The sequenced sample was CD4+ T cells from PBMCs cultured with SARS-CoV-2 spike peptides, obtained after COVID-19 vaccination.

As DNA, the CDR3 is TGTGCCAGCAGTTTATCGGGAGGGGCCGGGGAGCTGTTTTTT. As protein: CASSLSGGAGELFF. The rearrangement joins TRBV27 to TRBJ2-2, with TRBD2 identical over 7 bases. Germline V gene data show CDR1 as MNHEY and CDR2 as SMNVEV (reference sequence). Germline trimming cut 0 bases from V and 6 bases from J; bases unmatched to any gene: 1. The CDR3 runs 14 residues.